A selection of T cell receptor beta chains follows, all from one sample in a study of T cell responses to AZD1222 COVID-19 vaccine. The data were produced by immunoSEQ multiplex PCR, yet TCRdb's version contains in-frame clones alone and is incomplete. The table records over 120,000 clones, just under 95% of them present only once. Sequencing was performed on peripheral blood, taken on day 0 of AZD1222 vaccination. The source of these receptors is an adult in good health. Each CDR3 is given with its conserved first and last residue. A D gene is named only where the DNA matches it firmly. Only some rows state a clone size, as once, few, many or a class for expanded clones.

clone size: NA
J gene: TRBJ2-1
D gene: NA
V gene: TRBV3-1/TRBV3-2
CDR3 length: 13
CDR3 protein: CASSQDSGDEQFF
CDR3 DNA: TGTGCCAGCAGCCAAGATTCCGGGGATGAGCAGTTCTTC

clone size: NA
J gene: TRBJ2-1
D gene: TRBD2
V gene: TRBV15
CDR3 length: 15
CDR3 protein: CATSRDEGGDNEQFF
CDR3 DNA: TGTGCCACCAGCAGAGATGAGGGAGGGGACAATGAGCAGTTCTTC

clone size: once
J gene: TRBJ1-2
D gene: NA
V gene: TRBV5-1
CDR3 length: 17
CDR3 protein: CASSLGPGAIGGYGYTF
CDR3 DNA: TGCGCCAGCAGCTTGGGTCCGGGCGCTATTGGGGGCTATGGCTACACCTTC

clone size: once
J gene: TRBJ2-2
D gene: NA
V gene: TRBV2
CDR3 length: 14
CDR3 protein: CASSGRGRTGELFF
CDR3 DNA: TGTGCCAGCAGTGGCCGGGGGCGCACCGGGGAGCTGTTTTTT

clone size: NA
J gene: TRBJ2-2
D gene: NA
V gene: TRBV18
CDR3 length: 14
CDR3 protein: CASSPPGNTGELFF
CDR3 DNA: TGTGCCAGCTCACCACCAGGGAATACCGGGGAGCTGTTTTTT

clone size: NA
J gene: TRBJ1-5
D gene: TRBD1
V gene: TRBV19
CDR3 length: 15
CDR3 protein: CASSIGTGPNQPQHF
CDR3 DNA: TGTGCCAGTAGTATCGGGACAGGTCCAAATCAGCCCCAGCATTTT

clone size: NA
J gene: TRBJ1-4
D gene: NA
V gene: TRBV30
CDR3 length: 14
CDR3 protein: CAWRSPGSDEKLFF
CDR3 DNA: TGTGCCTGGAGGTCTCCGGGCTCTGATGAAAAACTGTTTTTT

clone size: NA
J gene: TRBJ2-5
D gene: NA
V gene: TRBV5-1
CDR3 length: 16
CDR3 protein: CASSLGLGDGQETQYF
CDR3 DNA: TGCGCCAGCAGCTTGGGACTTGGCGATGGACAAGAGACCCAGTACTTC

clone size: NA
J gene: TRBJ1-2
D gene: NA
V gene: TRBV9
CDR3 length: 13
CDR3 protein: CASSPGGGYGYTF
CDR3 DNA: TGTGCCAGCAGCCCGGGGGGCGGCTATGGCTACACCTTC

clone size: NA
J gene: TRBJ1-2
D gene: TRBD1
V gene: TRBV10-3
CDR3 length: 13
CDR3 protein: CAIRARTGYGYTF
CDR3 DNA: TGTGCCATCAGGGCAAGGACAGGCTATGGCTACACCTTC

clone size: NA
J gene: TRBJ2-7
D gene: NA
V gene: TRBV21-1
CDR3 length: 15
CDR3 protein: CASSKKKDSTYEQYF
CDR3 DNA: TGTGCCAGCAGCAAAAAAAAGGACAGTACCTACGAGCAGTACTTC